These T cell receptor beta chains were read from a single sample in a study of cytomegalovirus exposure and HLA in healthy donors. Clones were sequenced by immunoSEQ multiplex PCR, and TCRdb holds only the in-frame ones, with some missing. This table holds 120,000 to 150,000 clones. The material sequenced was PBMCs. The receptors were gathered from a middle-aged man in good health and CMV-seronegative. The CDR3 runs from the conserved cysteine through the conserved F or W. A D gene is named only where the DNA matches it firmly.

j_gene: TRBJ2-7
v_gene: TRBV7-2
d_gene: TRBD1
CDR3aa: CASSLAYTGGTYPTYEQYF
CDR3nt: TGTGCCAGCAGCTTAGCGTATACAGGGGGCACTTACCCCACCTACGAGCAGTACTTC

j_gene: TRBJ1-2
v_gene: TRBV7-4
d_gene: NA
CDR3aa: CASSLAIVRWGRSNNYGYTF
CDR3nt: TGTGCCAGCAGCTTAGCAATAGTAAGGTGGGGGCGCTCCAACAACTATGGCTACACCTTC

j_gene: TRBJ1-1
v_gene: TRBV4-2
d_gene: NA
CDR3aa: CASSHPPAGNTEAFF
CDR3nt: TGTGCCAGCAGCCACCCCCCAGCGGGTAACACTGAAGCTTTCTTT

j_gene: TRBJ2-1
v_gene: TRBV2
d_gene: NA
CDR3aa: CASSEVSGKHEQFF
CDR3nt: TGTGCCAGCAGTGAAGTATCAGGGAAGCATGAGCAGTTCTTC

j_gene: TRBJ1-2
v_gene: TRBV27
d_gene: TRBD1
CDR3aa: CASSGGRDRNYGYTF
CDR3nt: TGTGCCAGCAGTGGGGGGCGGGACAGGAACTATGGCTACACCTTC

j_gene: TRBJ2-7
v_gene: TRBV27
d_gene: TRBD1
CDR3aa: CASSLGQGSYEQYF
CDR3nt: TGTGCCAGCAGTCTCGGACAGGGCTCCTACGAGCAGTACTTC

j_gene: TRBJ1-1
v_gene: TRBV2
d_gene: TRBD1
CDR3aa: CASSATGGVNTEAFF
CDR3nt: TGTGCCAGCAGTGCGACAGGGGGGGTGAACACTGAAGCTTTCTTT

j_gene: TRBJ2-2
v_gene: TRBV19
d_gene: TRBD2
CDR3aa: CASSTGAGGMNTGELFF
CDR3nt: TGTGCCAGTAGTACCGGAGCGGGGGGGATGAACACCGGGGAGCTGTTTTTT

j_gene: TRBJ2-7
v_gene: TRBV5-1
d_gene: NA
CDR3aa: CASSLQGSSFDEQYF
CDR3nt: TGCGCCAGCAGCCTACAGGGATCATCCTTCGACGAGCAGTACTTC

j_gene: TRBJ2-1
v_gene: TRBV7-3
d_gene: NA
CDR3aa: CASSLSGALNEQFF
CDR3nt: TGTGCCAGCAGCTTAAGCGGGGCGCTCAATGAGCAGTTCTTC

j_gene: TRBJ2-7
v_gene: TRBV7-6
d_gene: TRBD1
CDR3aa: CVSSRGQGIYEQYF
CDR3nt: TGTGTCAGCAGCAGGGGACAGGGGATTTACGAGCAGTACTTC

j_gene: TRBJ1-5
v_gene: TRBV7-2
d_gene: TRBD1
CDR3aa: CASSLLAQGVSQPQHF
CDR3nt: TGTGCCAGCAGCCTTCTTGCACAGGGGGTAAGCCAGCCCCAGCATTTT

j_gene: TRBJ2-2
v_gene: TRBV5-4
d_gene: NA
CDR3aa: CASSLGQSANTGELFF
CDR3nt: TGTGCCAGCAGCTTGGGACAGTCCGCGAACACCGGGGAGCTGTTTTTT

j_gene: TRBJ2-2
v_gene: TRBV11-3
d_gene: TRBD2
CDR3aa: CASSLAGATNTGELFF
CDR3nt: TGTGCCAGCTCACTAGCGGGGGCGACGAACACCGGGGAGCTGTTTTTT

j_gene: TRBJ1-4
v_gene: TRBV4-1
d_gene: NA
CDR3aa: CASSRGGFGEKLFF
CDR3nt: TGCGCCAGCAGCCGAGGGGGATTTGGTGAAAAACTGTTTTTT

j_gene: TRBJ1-1
v_gene: TRBV7-2
d_gene: NA
CDR3aa: CASSLAGGLNTEAFF
CDR3nt: TGTGCCAGCAGCTTAGCGGGGGGGCTGAACACTGAAGCCTTCTTT

j_gene: TRBJ2-5
v_gene: TRBV9
d_gene: TRBD1
CDR3aa: CASSVDEGARRTQYF
CDR3nt: TGTGCCAGCAGCGTAGATGAGGGGGCCCGGAGGACCCAGTACTTC

j_gene: TRBJ1-2
v_gene: TRBV6-5
d_gene: TRBD1
CDR3aa: CASSSTPGQGFGYTF
CDR3nt: TGTGCCAGCAGTTCCACACCGGGACAGGGGTTTGGCTACACCTTC

j_gene: TRBJ2-7
v_gene: TRBV7-9
d_gene: TRBD1
CDR3aa: CASSLEWDRSYEQYF
CDR3nt: TGTGCCAGCAGCTTAGAGTGGGACAGATCCTACGAGCAGTACTTC

j_gene: TRBJ2-7
v_gene: TRBV6-5
d_gene: NA
CDR3aa: CASSYAGLSYEQYF
CDR3nt: TGTGCCAGCAGTTACGCCGGACTCTCCTACGAGCAGTACTTC

j_gene: TRBJ2-7
v_gene: TRBV11-1
d_gene: NA
CDR3aa: CASSLDIQTYEQYF
CDR3nt: TGTGCCAGCAGCTTAGACATCCAGACCTACGAGCAGTACTTC

j_gene: TRBJ2-1
v_gene: TRBV9
d_gene: TRBD2
CDR3aa: CASSVATGGGVEQFF
CDR3nt: TGTGCCAGCAGCGTAGCGACGGGGGGGGGTGTTGAGCAGTTCTTC

j_gene: TRBJ1-1
v_gene: TRBV19
d_gene: TRBD1
CDR3aa: CASSPGQVNTEAFF
CDR3nt: TGTGCCAGTAGTCCGGGACAGGTAAACACTGAAGCTTTCTTT

j_gene: TRBJ1-5
v_gene: TRBV6-4
d_gene: TRBD1
CDR3aa: CASRRGTDTSNQPQHF
CDR3nt: TGTGCCAGCAGGAGGGGGACAGATACTAGCAATCAGCCCCAGCATTTT

j_gene: TRBJ1-1
v_gene: TRBV29-1
d_gene: TRBD1
CDR3aa: CSVARTGEAFF
CDR3nt: TGCAGCGTGGCAAGGACAGGGGAGGCTTTCTTT

j_gene: TRBJ1-3
v_gene: TRBV7-2
d_gene: NA
CDR3aa: CASSLDPQGSSGNTIYF
CDR3nt: TGTGCCAGCAGCTTAGATCCCCAGGGGAGCTCTGGAAACACCATATATTTT

j_gene: TRBJ2-2
v_gene: TRBV6-1
d_gene: TRBD2
CDR3aa: CASRGLAGGISNTGELFF
CDR3nt: TGTGCCAGCCGTGGACTAGCGGGGGGGATTTCTAACACCGGGGAGCTGTTTTTT

j_gene: TRBJ2-2
v_gene: TRBV4-1
d_gene: TRBD1
CDR3aa: CASSQGRGPLNTGELFF
CDR3nt: TGCGCCAGCAGCCAAGGCAGGGGGCCCCTGAACACCGGGGAGCTGTTTTTT

j_gene: TRBJ1-1
v_gene: TRBV5-1
d_gene: NA
CDR3aa: CASSSSYLRGWNTEAFF
CDR3nt: TGCGCCAGCAGCTCTAGTTATCTTAGGGGATGGAACACTGAAGCTTTCTTT

j_gene: TRBJ2-7
v_gene: TRBV7-9
d_gene: NA
CDR3aa: CASSLRQGRDEQYF
CDR3nt: TGTGCCAGCAGCTTACGGCAGGGGAGGGACGAGCAGTACTTC

j_gene: TRBJ1-1
v_gene: TRBV5-4
d_gene: NA
CDR3aa: CASSAPVRSGNTEAFF
CDR3nt: TGTGCCAGCAGCGCCCCTGTGAGGTCCGGGAACACTGAAGCTTTCTTT

j_gene: TRBJ1-2
v_gene: TRBV6-6
d_gene: NA
CDR3aa: CASSYSSQGGGYTF
CDR3nt: TGTGCCAGCAGTTACTCAAGTCAGGGTGGTGGCTACACCTTC

j_gene: TRBJ2-7
v_gene: TRBV6-1
d_gene: TRBD1
CDR3aa: CASSEPGQGTGEQYF
CDR3nt: TGTGCCAGCAGTGAACCCGGACAGGGGACGGGAGAGCAGTACTTC

j_gene: TRBJ2-7
v_gene: TRBV11-2
d_gene: NA
CDR3aa: CASSPTMEGNEQYF
CDR3nt: TGTGCCAGCAGCCCGACTATGGAGGGCAACGAGCAGTACTTC

j_gene: TRBJ2-3
v_gene: TRBV5-4
d_gene: NA
CDR3aa: CASSGGTSFTDTQYF
CDR3nt: TGTGCCAGCAGCGGCGGGACTTCCTTCACAGATACGCAGTATTTT

j_gene: TRBJ1-4
v_gene: TRBV19
d_gene: NA
CDR3aa: CASRDSYEKLFF
CDR3nt: TGTGCCAGTAGAGATTCCTACGAAAAACTGTTTTTT

j_gene: TRBJ2-3
v_gene: TRBV19
d_gene: NA
CDR3aa: CASSELASLPNTQYF
CDR3nt: TGTGCCAGTAGCGAGCTAGCATCCCTCCCGAATACGCAGTATTTT

j_gene: TRBJ2-5
v_gene: TRBV29-1
d_gene: TRBD1
CDR3aa: CSEWTGSGETQYF
CDR3nt: TGCAGCGAATGGACAGGGTCGGGGGAGACCCAGTACTTC

j_gene: TRBJ2-5
v_gene: TRBV7-3
d_gene: TRBD1
CDR3aa: CASSPTGWQETQYF
CDR3nt: TGTGCCAGCAGCCCGACAGGGTGGCAAGAGACCCAGTACTTC

j_gene: TRBJ2-7
v_gene: TRBV15
d_gene: TRBD2
CDR3aa: CATSRPLAGGYEQYF
CDR3nt: TGTGCCACCAGCAGACCCCTAGCGGGGGGCTACGAGCAGTACTTC

j_gene: TRBJ2-5
v_gene: TRBV6-1
d_gene: TRBD1
CDR3aa: CASSERFRGYQETQYF
CDR3nt: TGTGCCAGCAGTGAACGATTCAGGGGGTACCAAGAGACCCAGTACTTC

j_gene: TRBJ2-2
v_gene: TRBV6-5
d_gene: NA
CDR3aa: CASIPGSAGGELFF
CDR3nt: TGTGCCAGCATCCCCGGGTCAGCGGGCGGGGAGCTGTTTTTT

j_gene: TRBJ1-5
v_gene: TRBV27
d_gene: TRBD1
CDR3aa: CASRTGQGVDQPQHF
CDR3nt: TGTGCCAGCAGGACTGGACAGGGAGTGGATCAGCCCCAGCATTTT

j_gene: TRBJ2-1
v_gene: TRBV5-1
d_gene: TRBD1
CDR3aa: CASSPDRGLSSYNEQFF
CDR3nt: TGCGCCAGCAGCCCGGACAGGGGGCTGAGCTCCTACAATGAGCAGTTCTTC

j_gene: TRBJ2-4
v_gene: TRBV5-1
d_gene: NA
CDR3aa: CASSLEHHAKNIQYF
CDR3nt: TGCGCCAGCAGCTTGGAACATCACGCTAAAAACATTCAGTACTTC

j_gene: TRBJ1-2
v_gene: TRBV19
d_gene: NA
CDR3aa: CASRASGEIGYGYTF
CDR3nt: TGTGCCAGTAGAGCCTCGGGGGAGATCGGCTATGGCTACACCTTC

j_gene: TRBJ1-6
v_gene: TRBV9
d_gene: NA
CDR3aa: CASSVAGGTNSPLHF
CDR3nt: TGTGCCAGCAGCGTAGCGGGGGGGACTAATTCACCCCTCCACTTT

j_gene: TRBJ2-7
v_gene: TRBV19
d_gene: TRBD1
CDR3aa: CASSYDRASYEQYF
CDR3nt: TGTGCCAGTAGTTATGACAGGGCCTCCTACGAGCAGTACTTC

j_gene: TRBJ1-6
v_gene: TRBV23-1
d_gene: NA
CDR3aa: CASSQGGVEPYNSPLHF
CDR3nt: TGCGCCAGCAGTCAAGGAGGAGTAGAGCCCTATAATTCACCCCTCCACTTT

j_gene: TRBJ2-7
v_gene: TRBV10-3
d_gene: TRBD1
CDR3aa: CAISGTGDEQYF
CDR3nt: TGTGCCATCAGTGGGACAGGGGATGAGCAGTACTTC

j_gene: TRBJ2-5
v_gene: TRBV12-5
d_gene: TRBD1
CDR3aa: CASGYGQAKETQYF
CDR3nt: TGTGCTAGTGGTTACGGACAGGCGAAAGAGACCCAGTACTTC

j_gene: TRBJ1-3
v_gene: TRBV19
d_gene: TRBD1
CDR3aa: CASGQGTGNTIYF
CDR3nt: TGTGCCAGTGGACAGGGGACCGGAAACACCATATATTTT

j_gene: TRBJ2-7
v_gene: TRBV6-5
d_gene: TRBD1
CDR3aa: CASRDPGGSYEQYF
CDR3nt: TGTGCCAGCAGGGATCCAGGGGGCTCGTACGAGCAGTACTTC

j_gene: TRBJ2-7
v_gene: TRBV9
d_gene: TRBD1
CDR3aa: CASSPRDRGGYEQYF
CDR3nt: TGTGCCAGCAGCCCGAGGGACAGGGGAGGATACGAGCAGTACTTC

j_gene: TRBJ2-7
v_gene: TRBV7-8
d_gene: TRBD1
CDR3aa: CASSLGGQGSYEQYF
CDR3nt: TGTGCCAGCAGCTTAGGGGGACAGGGATCCTACGAGCAGTACTTC

j_gene: TRBJ2-7
v_gene: TRBV6-6
d_gene: TRBD1
CDR3aa: CASSYRPGTATYEQYF
CDR3nt: TGTGCCAGCAGTTACCGACCCGGGACAGCAACCTACGAGCAGTACTTC

j_gene: TRBJ2-2
v_gene: TRBV7-6
d_gene: NA
CDR3aa: CASRTTGTAGELFF
CDR3nt: TGTGCCAGCAGAACAACGGGTACCGCCGGGGAGCTGTTTTTT

j_gene: TRBJ2-5
v_gene: TRBV5-5
d_gene: NA
CDR3aa: CASIEFPRDQETQYF
CDR3nt: TGTGCCAGCATCGAATTCCCCCGAGATCAAGAGACCCAGTACTTC